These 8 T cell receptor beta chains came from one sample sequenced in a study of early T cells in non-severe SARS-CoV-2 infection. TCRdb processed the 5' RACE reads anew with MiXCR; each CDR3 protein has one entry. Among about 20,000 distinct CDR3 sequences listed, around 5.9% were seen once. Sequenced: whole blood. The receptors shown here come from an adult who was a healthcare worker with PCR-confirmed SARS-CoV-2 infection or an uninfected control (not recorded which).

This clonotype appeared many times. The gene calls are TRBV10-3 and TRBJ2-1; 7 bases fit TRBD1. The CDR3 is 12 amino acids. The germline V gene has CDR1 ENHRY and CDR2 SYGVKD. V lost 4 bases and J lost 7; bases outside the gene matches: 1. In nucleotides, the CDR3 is TGTGCCATCAGTGCAGGGGGTAATGAGCAGTTCTTC. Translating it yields CAISAGGNEQFF.

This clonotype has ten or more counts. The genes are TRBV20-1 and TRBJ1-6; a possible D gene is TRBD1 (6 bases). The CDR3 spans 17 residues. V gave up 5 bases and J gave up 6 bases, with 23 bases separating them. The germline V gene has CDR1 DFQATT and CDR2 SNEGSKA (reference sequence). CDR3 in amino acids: CSAEEVPDSVTNSPLHF. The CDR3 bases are TGCAGTGCTGAGGAGGTGCCGGACAGTGTGACTAATTCACCCCTCCACTTT.

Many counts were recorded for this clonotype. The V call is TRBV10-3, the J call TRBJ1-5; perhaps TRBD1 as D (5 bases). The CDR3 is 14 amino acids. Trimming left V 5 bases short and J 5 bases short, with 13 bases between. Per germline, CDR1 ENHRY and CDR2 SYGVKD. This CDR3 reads CAISNTGPDQPQHF. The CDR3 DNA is TGTGCCATCAGTAATACAGGCCCGGATCAGCCCCAGCATTTT.

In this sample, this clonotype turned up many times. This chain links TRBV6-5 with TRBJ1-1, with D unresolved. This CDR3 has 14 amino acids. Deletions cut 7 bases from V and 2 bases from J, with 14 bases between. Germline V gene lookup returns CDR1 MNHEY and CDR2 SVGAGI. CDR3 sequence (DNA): TGTGCCAGCATCTTATCCCCAGGAAACACTGAAGCTTTCTTT. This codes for CASILSPGNTEAFF.

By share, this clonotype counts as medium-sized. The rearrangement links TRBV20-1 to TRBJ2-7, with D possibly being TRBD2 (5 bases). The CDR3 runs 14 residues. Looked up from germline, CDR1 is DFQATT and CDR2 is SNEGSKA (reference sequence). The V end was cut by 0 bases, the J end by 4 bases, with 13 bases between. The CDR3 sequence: CSARDPGSAYEQYF. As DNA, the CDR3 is TGCAGTGCTAGAGATCCGGGTAGCGCATACGAGCAGTACTTC.

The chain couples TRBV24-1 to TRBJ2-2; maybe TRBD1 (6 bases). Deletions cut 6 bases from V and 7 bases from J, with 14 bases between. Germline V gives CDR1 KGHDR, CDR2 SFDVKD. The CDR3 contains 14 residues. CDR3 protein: CATSMAGVNGELFF. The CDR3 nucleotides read TGTGCCACCAGTATGGCAGGGGTAAACGGGGAGCTGTTTTTT.

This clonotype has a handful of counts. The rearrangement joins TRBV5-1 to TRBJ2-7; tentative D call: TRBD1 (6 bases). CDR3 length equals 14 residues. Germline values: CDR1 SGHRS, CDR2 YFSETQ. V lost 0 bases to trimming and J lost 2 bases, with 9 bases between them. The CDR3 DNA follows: TGCGCCAGCAGCTTGGACAGGGTCACCTACGAGCAGTACTTC. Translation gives CASSLDRVTYEQYF.

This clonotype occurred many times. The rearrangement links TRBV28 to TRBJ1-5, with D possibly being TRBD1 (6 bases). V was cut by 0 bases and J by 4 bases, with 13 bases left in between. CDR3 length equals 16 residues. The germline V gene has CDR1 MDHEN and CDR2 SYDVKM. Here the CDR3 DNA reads TGTGCCAGCAGTTTATGGACAGGCGCCCAAAATCAGCCCCAGCATTTT. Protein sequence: CASSLWTGAQNQPQHF. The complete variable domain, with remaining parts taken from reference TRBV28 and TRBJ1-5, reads DVKVTQSSRYLVKRTGEKVFLECVQDMDHENMFWYRQDPGLGLRLIYFSYDVKMKEKGDIPEGYSVSREKKERFSLILESASTNQTSMYLCASSLWTGAQNQPQHFGDGTRLSIL.